This T cell receptor (beta chain) was recorded in a study of CD4+ T cells in melanoma. Clones were sequenced by immunoSEQ multiplex PCR, and TCRdb holds only the in-frame ones, with some missing. This sample has roughly 60,000 clones, with over 60% found just once. Germline CDR1 and CDR2: MNHEY and SMNVEV (reference sequence). The CDR3 has 14 amino acids. The V and J ends lost 0 bases and 9 bases, in that order; junction bases with no gene match: 3. The TCR originated in a human donor with melanoma. V gene TRBV27 combines with J gene TRBJ2-1, with 9 bases identical to TRBD2. The source material was tumor tissue. The CDR3 loop reads CASSLSSGGAEQFF. For the CDR3, the DNA is TGTGCCAGCAGTTTATCTAGCGGGGGTGCTGAGCAGTTCTTC.